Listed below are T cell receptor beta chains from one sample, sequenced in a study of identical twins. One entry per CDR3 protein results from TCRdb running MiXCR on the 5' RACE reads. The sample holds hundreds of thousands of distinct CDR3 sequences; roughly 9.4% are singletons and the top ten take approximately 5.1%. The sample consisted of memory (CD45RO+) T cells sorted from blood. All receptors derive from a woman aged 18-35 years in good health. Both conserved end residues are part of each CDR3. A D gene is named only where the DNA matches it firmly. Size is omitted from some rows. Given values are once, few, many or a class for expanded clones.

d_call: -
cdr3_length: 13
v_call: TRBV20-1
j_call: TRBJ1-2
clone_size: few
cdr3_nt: TGCAGTGCTAGTGATTTCACCTCCTATGGCTACACCTTC
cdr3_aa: CSASDFTSYGYTF

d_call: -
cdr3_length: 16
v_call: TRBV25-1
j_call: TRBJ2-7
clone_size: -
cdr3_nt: TGTGCCAGCAGTGAATCAAGAACTACAGGGTCCTACGAGCAGTACTTC
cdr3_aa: CASSESRTTGSYEQYF

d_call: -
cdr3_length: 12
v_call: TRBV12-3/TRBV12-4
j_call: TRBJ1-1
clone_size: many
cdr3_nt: TGTGCCAGCAGTAGGAGTCACACTGAAGCTTTCTTT
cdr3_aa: CASSRSHTEAFF

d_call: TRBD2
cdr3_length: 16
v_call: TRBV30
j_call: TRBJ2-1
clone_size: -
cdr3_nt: TGTGCCTGGAAAGGGGCTAGCGGGAGGGCCCACAATGAGCAGTTCTTC
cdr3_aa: CAWKGASGRAHNEQFF

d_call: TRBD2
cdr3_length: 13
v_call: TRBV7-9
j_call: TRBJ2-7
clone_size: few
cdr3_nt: TGTGCCAGTGGGACTAGCGGAGTCTACGAGCAGTACTTC
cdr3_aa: CASGTSGVYEQYF

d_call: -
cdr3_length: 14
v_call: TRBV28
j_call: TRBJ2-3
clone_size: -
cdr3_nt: TGTGCCAGCAGTTTTGGTGATACATCAGATACGCAGTATTTT
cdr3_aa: CASSFGDTSDTQYF

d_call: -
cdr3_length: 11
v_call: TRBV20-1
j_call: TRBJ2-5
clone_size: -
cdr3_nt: TGCAGTGCTAGTCCTGAAGAGACCCAGTACTTC
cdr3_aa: CSASPEETQYF

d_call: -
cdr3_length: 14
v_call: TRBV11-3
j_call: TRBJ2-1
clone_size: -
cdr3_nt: TGTGCCAGCAGCTTACGTCTGGGGCGCAATGAGCAGTTCTTC
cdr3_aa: CASSLRLGRNEQFF

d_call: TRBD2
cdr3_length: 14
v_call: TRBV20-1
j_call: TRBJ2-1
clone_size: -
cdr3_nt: TGCAGTGCCACACTAGCGGGGGGGCGCAATGAGCAGTTCTTC
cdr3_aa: CSATLAGGRNEQFF

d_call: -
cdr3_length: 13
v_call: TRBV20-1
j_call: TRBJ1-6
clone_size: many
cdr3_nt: TGCAGTGCAAGGAGACAGGAGAATTCACCCCTCCACTTT
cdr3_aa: CSARRQENSPLHF

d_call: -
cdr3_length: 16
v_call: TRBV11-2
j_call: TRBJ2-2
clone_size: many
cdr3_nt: TGTGCCAGCAGCTTAGAAACGGGGTCGAACACCGGGGAGCTGTTTTTT
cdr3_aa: CASSLETGSNTGELFF

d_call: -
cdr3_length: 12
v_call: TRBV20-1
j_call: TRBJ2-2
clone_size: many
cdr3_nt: TGCAGTGCTGCAAGGGTGGGCGGGGAGCTGTTTTTT
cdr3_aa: CSAARVGGELFF

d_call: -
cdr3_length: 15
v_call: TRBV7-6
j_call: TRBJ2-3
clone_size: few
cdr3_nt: TGTGCCAGCAGCTTCACAGCATCTTTCACAGATACGCAGTATTTT
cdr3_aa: CASSFTASFTDTQYF

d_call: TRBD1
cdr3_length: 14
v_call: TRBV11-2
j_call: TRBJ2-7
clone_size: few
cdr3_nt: TGTGCCAGCAGCTTAGGGGACAGGGTTCTCGAGCAGTACTTC
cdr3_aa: CASSLGDRVLEQYF

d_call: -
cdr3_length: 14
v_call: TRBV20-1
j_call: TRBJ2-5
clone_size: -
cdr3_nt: TGCAGTGCTATTGAGCTTGGGGTTTGGGAGACCCAGTACTTC
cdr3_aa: CSAIELGVWETQYF

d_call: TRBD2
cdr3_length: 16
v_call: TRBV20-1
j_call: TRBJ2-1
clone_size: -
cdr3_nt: TGCAGTGCTAGAGACCCGACTAGCGTGGATTATAATGAGCAGTTCTTC
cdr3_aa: CSARDPTSVDYNEQFF

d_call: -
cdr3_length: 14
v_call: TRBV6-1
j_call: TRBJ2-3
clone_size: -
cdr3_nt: TGTGCCAGCAGTGAACGTCCTGCCGGAGATACGCAGTATTTT
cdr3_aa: CASSERPAGDTQYF

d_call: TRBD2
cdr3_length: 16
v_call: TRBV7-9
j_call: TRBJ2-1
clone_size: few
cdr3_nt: TGTGCCAGCAGCTCAGACCGGGACTATACCCCAAATGAGCAGTTCTTC
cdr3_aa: CASSSDRDYTPNEQFF

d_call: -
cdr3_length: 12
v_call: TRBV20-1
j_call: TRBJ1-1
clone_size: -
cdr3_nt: TGCAGTGCTAGATACGAGGAGACTGAAGCTTTCTTT
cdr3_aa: CSARYEETEAFF

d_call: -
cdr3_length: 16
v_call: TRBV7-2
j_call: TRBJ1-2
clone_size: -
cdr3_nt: TGTGCCAGCAGTCCGACTTTGGGGGCGGCGATATGGGGCTACACCTTC
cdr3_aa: CASSPTLGAAIWGYTF

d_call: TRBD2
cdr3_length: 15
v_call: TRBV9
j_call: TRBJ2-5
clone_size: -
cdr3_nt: TGTGCCAGCAGCCAGGGACTAGGAGGGAGCGGGACCCAGTACTTC
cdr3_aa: CASSQGLGGSGTQYF

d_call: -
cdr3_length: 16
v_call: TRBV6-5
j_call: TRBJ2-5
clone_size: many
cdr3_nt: TGTGCCAGCAGTTTAAGTTTGGCAACGTACCAAGAGACCCAGTACTTC
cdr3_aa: CASSLSLATYQETQYF

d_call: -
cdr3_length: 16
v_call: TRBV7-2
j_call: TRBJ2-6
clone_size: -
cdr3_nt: TGTGCCAGCAGCTTAGTGGGGGCCGCTGGGGCCAACGTCCTGACTTTC
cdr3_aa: CASSLVGAAGANVLTF

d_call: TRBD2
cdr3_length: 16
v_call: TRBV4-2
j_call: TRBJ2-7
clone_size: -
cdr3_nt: TGTGCCAGCAGCCAAGATCACGCTAGCGGGACCCTCGAGCAGTACTTC
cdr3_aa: CASSQDHASGTLEQYF